Listed below are T cell receptor beta chains from one sample, sequenced in a study of cytomegalovirus exposure and HLA in healthy donors. Here immunoSEQ multiplex PCR was the method, and the copy in TCRdb shows in-frame clones only, minus some. Of tens of thousands of clones in the sample, more than 85% were seen once. Sequencing used PBMCs. The receptors derive from a young man in good health and CMV-seropositive. Each CDR3 is given with its conserved first and last residue. A D gene is named only where the DNA matches it firmly. Clone sizes are given selectively: once, few, many, or a class where the clone is expanded.

TRBV5-1	TRBJ2-7	-	-	CASSPRLGDEQYF	TGCGCCAGCAGCCCACGTTTGGGAGACGAGCAGTACTTC
TRBV28	TRBJ2-7	-	-	CASTLGSPYEQYF	TGTGCCAGCACCTTGGGGAGTCCCTACGAGCAGTACTTC
TRBV29-1	TRBJ2-7	-	TRBD1	CSAGQGWYEQYF	TGCAGCGCGGGACAGGGGTGGTACGAGCAGTACTTC
TRBV4-2	TRBJ2-1	-	-	CASSHDAPGWDEQFF	TGTGCCAGCAGCCATGACGCCCCAGGGTGGGATGAGCAGTTCTTC
TRBV6-1	TRBJ2-7	-	TRBD2	CASSELLAGAYYEQYF	TGTGCCAGCAGTGAACTGCTAGCGGGCGCTTACTACGAGCAGTACTTC
TRBV10-3	TRBJ2-7	-	-	CAISEPEGGKALNEQYF	TGTGCCATCAGTGAGCCGGAGGGCGGGAAGGCCCTCAACGAGCAGTACTTC
TRBV7-9	TRBJ2-3	-	-	CASLDLQRADTQYF	TGTGCCAGCCTGGACTTACAGAGGGCAGATACGCAGTATTTT
TRBV11-2	TRBJ2-3	-	TRBD2	CASRALAGVGDTQYF	TGTGCCAGCAGGGCTCTAGCGGGAGTAGGAGATACGCAGTATTTT
TRBV6-5	TRBJ2-2	-	TRBD1	CASSYLRTGNTGELFF	TGTGCCAGCAGTTACCTCCGGACAGGGAACACCGGGGAGCTGTTTTTT
TRBV18	TRBJ2-1	-	TRBD1	CASSPPGTASYNEQFF	TGTGCCAGCTCACCACCCGGGACAGCCTCCTACAATGAGCAGTTCTTC
TRBV4-2	TRBJ1-1	-	TRBD1	CASSQNQGQGGTEAFF	TGTGCCAGCAGCCAGAATCAGGGACAGGGCGGCACTGAAGCTTTCTTT
TRBV5-1	TRBJ1-4	-	TRBD1	CASSVDRGVEKLFF	TGCGCCAGCAGCGTTGACAGGGGAGTTGAAAAACTGTTTTTT
TRBV29-1	TRBJ1-4	-	-	CSVGVGQGPNEKLFF	TGCAGCGTTGGGGTGGGGCAGGGGCCAAATGAAAAACTGTTTTTT
TRBV9	TRBJ2-7	-	-	CASSVSGAYEQYF	TGTGCCAGCAGCGTATCAGGGGCCTACGAGCAGTACTTC
TRBV5-1	TRBJ2-2	-	TRBD1	CASSPGQGRGELFF	TGCGCCAGCAGCCCAGGACAGGGGCGGGGGGAGCTGTTTTTT
TRBV6-5	TRBJ2-3	-	-	CASSSPLTDTQYF	TGTGCCAGCAGCTCCCCTCTCACAGATACGCAGTATTTT
TRBV19	TRBJ2-1	-	TRBD1	CASTLQGVNEQFF	TGTGCCAGTACTCTACAGGGGGTCAATGAGCAGTTCTTC
TRBV7-3	TRBJ2-1	-	-	CASSLGGDRRNEQFF	TGTGCCAGCAGCTTGGGCGGGGATAGGAGGAATGAGCAGTTCTTC
TRBV30	TRBJ1-3	-	-	CAWSEGVGGNTIYF	TGTGCCTGGAGTGAGGGGGTGGGAGGAAACACCATATATTTT
TRBV11-2	TRBJ2-3	once	-	CASSENKRLVGDTQYF	TGTGCCAGCAGCGAGAACAAAAGGCTAGTCGGAGATACGCAGTATTTT
TRBV2	TRBJ2-7	-	-	CASRGRGDYEQYF	TGTGCCAGCAGAGGAAGGGGCGACTACGAGCAGTACTTC
TRBV7-3	TRBJ2-2	-	-	CASSLSDQRNGELFF	TGTGCCAGCAGCTTATCGGACCAGCGGAACGGGGAGCTGTTTTTT
TRBV5-1	TRBJ2-2	-	-	CASSTETNTGELFF	TGCGCCAGCTCTACAGAGACGAACACCGGGGAGCTGTTTTTT
TRBV7-9	TRBJ1-4	-	TRBD1	CASSLLSGGSGEKLFF	TGTGCCAGCAGCTTGCTGTCAGGGGGCAGCGGTGAAAAACTGTTTTTT
TRBV9	TRBJ2-4	-	-	CASSKDSSLAKNIQYF	TGTGCCAGCAGTAAAGACAGTTCACTAGCCAAAAACATTCAGTACTTC
TRBV4-1	TRBJ2-3	once	TRBD2	CASSHLGLLTDTQYF	TGCGCCAGCAGCCATTTGGGACTACTCACGGATACGCAGTATTTT
TRBV6-1	TRBJ2-7	-	-	CASSEQETGSYEQYF	TGTGCCAGCAGTGAACAGGAAACGGGAAGCTACGAGCAGTACTTC
TRBV19	TRBJ1-3	-	-	CATLEREGTSGNTIYF	TGTGCCACTCTCGAACGTGAGGGTACGTCTGGAAACACCATATATTTT
TRBV15	TRBJ1-2	-	TRBD1	CATSSGPGQGIDGYTF	TGTGCCACCAGCAGTGGGCCGGGACAGGGTATAGACGGCTACACCTTC